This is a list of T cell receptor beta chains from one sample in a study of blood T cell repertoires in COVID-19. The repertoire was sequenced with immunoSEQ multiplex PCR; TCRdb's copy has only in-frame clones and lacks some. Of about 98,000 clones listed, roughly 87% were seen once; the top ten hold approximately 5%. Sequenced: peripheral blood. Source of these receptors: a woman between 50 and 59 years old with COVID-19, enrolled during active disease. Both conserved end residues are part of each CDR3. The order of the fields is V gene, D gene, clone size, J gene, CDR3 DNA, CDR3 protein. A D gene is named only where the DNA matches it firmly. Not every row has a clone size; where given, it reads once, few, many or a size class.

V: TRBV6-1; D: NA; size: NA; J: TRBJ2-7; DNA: TGTGCCAGCAGTGAAGGCGGTTACGAGCAGTACTTC; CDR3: CASSEGGYEQYF
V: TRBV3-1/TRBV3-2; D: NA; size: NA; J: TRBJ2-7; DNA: TGTGCCAGCAGCCAGTCGGTTGGCGAGCAGTACTTC; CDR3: CASSQSVGEQYF
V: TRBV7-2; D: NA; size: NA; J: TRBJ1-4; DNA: TGTGCCAGCAGCTTAAGCAGGGATGAAAAACTGTTTTTT; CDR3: CASSLSRDEKLFF
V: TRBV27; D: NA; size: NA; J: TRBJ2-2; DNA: TGTGCCAGCAGTCCAAACAGGGCAGGGGAGCTGTTTTTT; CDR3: CASSPNRAGELFF
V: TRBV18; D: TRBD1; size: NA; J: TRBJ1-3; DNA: TGTGCCAGCTCACGGTCGGGACAGGGCTCTGGAAACACCATATATTTT; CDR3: CASSRSGQGSGNTIYF
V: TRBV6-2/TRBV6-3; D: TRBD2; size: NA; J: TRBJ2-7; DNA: TGTGCCAGCAGTTACACCCCGGGGGGAAGCTACGAGCAGTACTTC; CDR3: CASSYTPGGSYEQYF
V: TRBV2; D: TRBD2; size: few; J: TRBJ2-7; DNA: TGTGCCAGCAGTGACCTTGTAGCGGGGGTTGAGCAGTACTTC; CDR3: CASSDLVAGVEQYF
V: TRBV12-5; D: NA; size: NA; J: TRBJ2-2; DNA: TGTGCTAGTGGTTACCCACCCCAGACTAGCGGGGAGCTGTTTTTT; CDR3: CASGYPPQTSGELFF
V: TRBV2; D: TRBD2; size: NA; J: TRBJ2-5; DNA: TGTGCCAGCAGTGTTCTAGCGGGGGAGGAGACCCAGTACTTC; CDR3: CASSVLAGEETQYF
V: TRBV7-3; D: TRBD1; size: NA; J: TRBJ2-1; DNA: TGTGCCAGCAGCTTAACGTTGGGGACAGGGATGAGCTCCTACAATGAGCAGTTCTTC; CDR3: CASSLTLGTGMSSYNEQFF
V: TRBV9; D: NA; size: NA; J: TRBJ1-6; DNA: TGTGCCAGCAGCTCGTCGGTCGCGGTTAATTCACCCCTCCACTTT; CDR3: CASSSSVAVNSPLHF
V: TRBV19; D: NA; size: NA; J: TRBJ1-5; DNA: TGTGCCAGTACCGCATGGGACTCCCACGGGTATCAGCCCCAGCATTTT; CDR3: CASTAWDSHGYQPQHF
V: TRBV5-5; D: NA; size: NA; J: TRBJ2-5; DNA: TGTGCCAGCAGCTTGGCCGGGGGGCGAGAGACCCAGTACTTC; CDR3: CASSLAGGRETQYF
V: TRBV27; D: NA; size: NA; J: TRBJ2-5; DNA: TGTGCCGGCAACTGGGAGACCCAGTACTTC; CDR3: CAGNWETQYF
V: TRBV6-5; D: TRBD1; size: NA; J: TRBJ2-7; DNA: TGTGCCAGCAGGCCGGGACAGGGACGCGAGCAGTACTTC; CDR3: CASRPGQGREQYF
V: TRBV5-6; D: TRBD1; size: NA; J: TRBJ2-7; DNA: TGTGCCAGCAGCTTGAGGGACAGCTACGAGCAGTACTTC; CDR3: CASSLRDSYEQYF
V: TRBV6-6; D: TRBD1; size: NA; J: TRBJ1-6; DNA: TGTGCCAGCAGGACAGGGACCAATTCACCCCTCCACTTT; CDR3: CASRTGTNSPLHF
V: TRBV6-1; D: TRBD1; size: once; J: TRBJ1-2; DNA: TGTGCCAGCAGTGATGATGGACAGGGGTACTATGGCTACACCTTC; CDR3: CASSDDGQGYYGYTF
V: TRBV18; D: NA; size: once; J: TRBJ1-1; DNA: TGTGCCAGCTCAGGGGGGGCGCGCGACACTGAAGCTTTCTTT; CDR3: CASSGGARDTEAFF
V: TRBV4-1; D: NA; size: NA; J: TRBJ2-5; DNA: TGCGCCAGCAGCCAAGCTGCGAGTCGGGAGACCCAGTACTTC; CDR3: CASSQAASRETQYF
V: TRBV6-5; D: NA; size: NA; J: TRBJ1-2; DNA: TGTGCCAGCAGAGATAACGGGGGATTCTTATATGGCTACACCTTC; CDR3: CASRDNGGFLYGYTF
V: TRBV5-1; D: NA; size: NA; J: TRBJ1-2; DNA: TGCGCCAGCAGACCTGGAGTAAACTATGGCTACACCTTC; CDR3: CASRPGVNYGYTF
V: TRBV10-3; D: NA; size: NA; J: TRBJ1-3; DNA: TGTGCCATCAGTGAGTCGAGATCAGGCTCTGGAAACACCATATATTTT; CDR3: CAISESRSGSGNTIYF
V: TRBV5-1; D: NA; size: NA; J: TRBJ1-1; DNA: TGCGCCAGCAGCTTGTTCAGGGAGGAGGGTGAAGCTTTCTTT; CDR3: CASSLFREEGEAFF
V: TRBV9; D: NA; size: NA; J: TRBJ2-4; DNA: TGTGCCAGCAGCGTAGGGACAAAAAACATTCAGTACTTC; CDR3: CASSVGTKNIQYF
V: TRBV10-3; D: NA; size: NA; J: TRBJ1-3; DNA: TGTGCCATCAGTGACCCGGGAACCTCTGGAAACACCATATATTTT; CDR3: CAISDPGTSGNTIYF
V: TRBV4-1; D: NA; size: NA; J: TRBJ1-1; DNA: TGCGCCAGCAGCCAACTTAACATAGGGGGGGTTGAAGCTTTCTTT; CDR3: CASSQLNIGGVEAFF
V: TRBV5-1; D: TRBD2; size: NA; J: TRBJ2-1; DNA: TGCGCCAGCAGCTTTAGCGGGTTCTCGAACAATGAGCAGTTCTTC; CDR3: CASSFSGFSNNEQFF
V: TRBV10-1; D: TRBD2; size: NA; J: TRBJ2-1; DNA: TGCGCCAGCAGTGATTCGCGGGGGGGCACCTCCTACAATGAGCAGTTCTTC; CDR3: CASSDSRGGTSYNEQFF
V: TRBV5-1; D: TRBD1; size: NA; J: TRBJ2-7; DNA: TGCGCCAGCAGCACACAGGGGAAGTCCTACGAGCAGTACTTC; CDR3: CASSTQGKSYEQYF
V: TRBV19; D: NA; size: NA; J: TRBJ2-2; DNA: TGTGCCAGTAGTATAGGAACGGGGACCGGGGAGCTGTTTTTT; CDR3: CASSIGTGTGELFF
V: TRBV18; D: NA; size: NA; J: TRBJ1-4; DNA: TGTGCCAGCTCGGAACAGGAGACAACTAATGAAAAACTGTTTTTT; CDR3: CASSEQETTNEKLFF
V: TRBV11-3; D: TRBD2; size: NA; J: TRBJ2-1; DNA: TGTGCCAGCAGCTTTTTTCCGAGCGGGGGAGACAATGAGCAGTTCTTC; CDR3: CASSFFPSGGDNEQFF
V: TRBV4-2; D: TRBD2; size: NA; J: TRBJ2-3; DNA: TGTGCCAGCAGCCAAGAGGGCGGGGGGAAGGGCACAGATACGCAGTATTTT; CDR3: CASSQEGGGKGTDTQYF
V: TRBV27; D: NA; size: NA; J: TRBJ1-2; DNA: TGTGCCAGCAGATCCCCAGGGGAGGGACTTGGCTACACCTTC; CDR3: CASRSPGEGLGYTF
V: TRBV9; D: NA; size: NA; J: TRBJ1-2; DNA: TGTGCCAGCAGCGCCCACCCGGGTGTCGACTATGGCTACACCTTC; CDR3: CASSAHPGVDYGYTF
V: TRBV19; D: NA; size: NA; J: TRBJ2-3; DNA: TGTGCCAGTAGTTTAGCATCGGTCACAGATACGCAGTATTTT; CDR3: CASSLASVTDTQYF
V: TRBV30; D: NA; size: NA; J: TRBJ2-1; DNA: TGTGCCTGGAGTAAGGGAGGTTCCCAGGGCCGGCAGTTCTTC; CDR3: CAWSKGGSQGRQFF
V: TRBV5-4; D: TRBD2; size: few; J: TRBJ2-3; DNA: TGTGCCAGCAGCTTGTCTAGCGGGGGGGGTTGGCATACGCAGTATTTT; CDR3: CASSLSSGGGWHTQYF
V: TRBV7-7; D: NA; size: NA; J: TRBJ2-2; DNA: TGTGCTAGCAGCCCCTTAGGGGGCACCGGGGAGCTGTTTTTT; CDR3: CASSPLGGTGELFF
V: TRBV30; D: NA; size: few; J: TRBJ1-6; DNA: TGTGCCTGGAGTCTCCCCTCTTCACCCCTCCACTTT; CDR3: CAWSLPSSPLHF
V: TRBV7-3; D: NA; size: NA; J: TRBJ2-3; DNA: TGTGCCAGCAGCTTTTCCCGGGACACAACAGATACGCAGTATTTT; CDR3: CASSFSRDTTDTQYF